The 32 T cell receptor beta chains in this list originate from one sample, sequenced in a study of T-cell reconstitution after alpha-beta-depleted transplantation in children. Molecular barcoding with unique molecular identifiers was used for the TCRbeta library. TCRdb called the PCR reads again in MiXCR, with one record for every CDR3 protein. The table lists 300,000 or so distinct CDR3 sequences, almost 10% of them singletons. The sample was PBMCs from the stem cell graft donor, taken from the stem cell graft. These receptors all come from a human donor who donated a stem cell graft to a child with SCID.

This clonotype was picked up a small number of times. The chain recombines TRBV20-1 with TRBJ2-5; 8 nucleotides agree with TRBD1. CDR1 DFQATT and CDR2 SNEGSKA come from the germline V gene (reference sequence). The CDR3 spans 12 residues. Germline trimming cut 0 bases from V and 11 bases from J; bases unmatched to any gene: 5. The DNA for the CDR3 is TGCAGTGCTAGAGATACAGGGGGACCACAGTACTTC. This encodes CSARDTGGPQYF.

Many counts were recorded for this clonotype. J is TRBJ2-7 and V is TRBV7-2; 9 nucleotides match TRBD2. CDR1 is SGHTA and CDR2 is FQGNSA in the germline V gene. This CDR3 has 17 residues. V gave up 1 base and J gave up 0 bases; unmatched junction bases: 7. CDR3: CASSLVAGAPSSYEQYF. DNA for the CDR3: TGTGCCAGCAGCTTAGTAGCGGGGGCGCCGAGCTCCTACGAGCAGTACTTC. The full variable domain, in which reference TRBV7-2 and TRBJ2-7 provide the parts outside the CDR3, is GAGVSQSPSNKVTEKGKDVELRCDPISGHTALYWYRQSLGQGLEFLIYFQGNSAPDKSGLPSDRFSAERTGGSVSTLTIQRTQQEDSAVYLCASSLVAGAPSSYEQYFGPGTRLTVT.

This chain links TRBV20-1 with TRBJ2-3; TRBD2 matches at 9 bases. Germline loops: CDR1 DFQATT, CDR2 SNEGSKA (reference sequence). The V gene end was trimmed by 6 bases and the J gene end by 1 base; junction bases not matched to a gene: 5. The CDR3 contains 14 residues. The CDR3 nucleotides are TGCAGTGCCATAGCGGGGGCCGGCACAGATACGCAGTATTTT. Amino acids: CSAIAGAGTDTQYF.

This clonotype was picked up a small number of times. The CDR3 protein is CASSAGLDYSNEQFF. In DNA form, the CDR3 reads TGTGCCAGCAGTGCGGGACTAGATTATTCTAATGAGCAGTTCTTC. The chain uses TRBV12-3 or TRBV12-4 and TRBJ2-1; 8 nucleotides match TRBD2. This CDR3 region has 15 residues. V shed 5 bases and J 7 bases; nucleotides not matched to a gene: 10.

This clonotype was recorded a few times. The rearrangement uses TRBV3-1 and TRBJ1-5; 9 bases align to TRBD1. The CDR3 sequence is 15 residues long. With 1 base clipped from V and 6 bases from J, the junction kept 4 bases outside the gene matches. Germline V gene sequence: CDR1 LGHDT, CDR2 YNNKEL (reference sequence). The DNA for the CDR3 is TGTGCCAGCAGCCAAGGGACAGGGGAGTTTCAGCCCCAGCATTTT. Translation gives CASSQGTGEFQPQHF.

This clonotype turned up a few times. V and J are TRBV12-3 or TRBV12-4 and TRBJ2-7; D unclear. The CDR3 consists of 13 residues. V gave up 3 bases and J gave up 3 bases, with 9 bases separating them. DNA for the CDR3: TGTGCCAGCAGTTTTTGGGTTGACTACGAGCAGTACTTC. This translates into CASSFWVDYEQYF.

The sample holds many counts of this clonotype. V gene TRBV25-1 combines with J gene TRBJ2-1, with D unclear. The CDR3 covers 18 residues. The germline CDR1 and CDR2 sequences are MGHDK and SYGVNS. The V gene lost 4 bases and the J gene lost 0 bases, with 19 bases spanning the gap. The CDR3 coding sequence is TGTGCCAGCAGTGGAGAACCGACACGTACAATCTCCTACAATGAGCAGTTCTTC. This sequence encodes CASSGEPTRTISYNEQFF.

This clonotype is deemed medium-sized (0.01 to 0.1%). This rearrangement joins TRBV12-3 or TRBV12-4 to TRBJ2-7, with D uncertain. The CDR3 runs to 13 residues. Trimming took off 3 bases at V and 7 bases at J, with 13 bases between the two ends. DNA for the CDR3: TGTGCCAGCAGTTTGGCTTCCTTCGGGGAGCAGTACTTC. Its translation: CASSLASFGEQYF.

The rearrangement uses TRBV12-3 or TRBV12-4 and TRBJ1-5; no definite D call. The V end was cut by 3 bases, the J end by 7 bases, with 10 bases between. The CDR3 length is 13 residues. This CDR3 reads CASSFYTEQPQHF. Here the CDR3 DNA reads TGTGCCAGCAGTTTTTACACGGAGCAGCCCCAGCATTTT.

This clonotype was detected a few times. The CDR3 loop reads CASTPSPRTTGELFF. The CDR3 DNA follows: TGTGCCAGCACTCCCTCTCCACGGACCACCGGGGAGCTGTTTTTT. The chain has TRBV12-3 or TRBV12-4 and TRBJ2-2; D is unresolved. This CDR3 is built from 15 residues. The germline V and J ends were trimmed by 7 bases and 4 bases, with 16 bases remaining between them.

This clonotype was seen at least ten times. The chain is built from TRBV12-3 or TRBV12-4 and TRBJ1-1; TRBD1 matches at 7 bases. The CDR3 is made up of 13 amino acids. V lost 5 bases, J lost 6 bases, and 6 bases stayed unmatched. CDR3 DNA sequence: TGTGCCAGCAGTACAAGACAGGGCGCTGAAGCTTTCTTT. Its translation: CASSTRQGAEAFF.

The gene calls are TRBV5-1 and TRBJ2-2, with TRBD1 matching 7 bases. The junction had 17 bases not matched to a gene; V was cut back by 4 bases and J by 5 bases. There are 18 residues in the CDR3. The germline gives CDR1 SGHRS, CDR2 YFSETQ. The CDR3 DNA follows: TGCGCCAGCAGCCGTATAGGGCAGGGGGAAACAGGAACCGGGGAGCTGTTTTTT. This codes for CASSRIGQGETGTGELFF.

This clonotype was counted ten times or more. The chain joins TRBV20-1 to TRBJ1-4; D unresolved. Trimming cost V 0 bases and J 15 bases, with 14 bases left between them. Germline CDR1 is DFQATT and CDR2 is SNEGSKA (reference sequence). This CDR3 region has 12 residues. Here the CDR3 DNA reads TGCAGTGCTAGAGATGGTCGGGGTATGGTGTTTTTT. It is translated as CSARDGRGMVFF.

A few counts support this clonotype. The CDR3 DNA reads TGTGCCAGCTCCGAGGAGCGGGGGGCCGGGGATACGCAGTATTTT. Protein: CASSEERGAGDTQYF. The chain employs TRBV2 and TRBJ2-3; 9 nucleotides agree with TRBD2. This CDR3 is built from 15 residues. Trimming at V came to 8 bases and at J to 6 bases, leaving 12 bases not matched to a gene. The germline CDR1 and CDR2 sequences are SNHLY and FYNNEI. The whole variable domain, remainder taken from reference TRBV2 and TRBJ2-3, is EPEVTQTPSHQVTQMGQEVILRCVPISNHLYFYWYRQILGQKVEFLVSFYNNEISEKSEIFDDQFSVERPDGSNFTLKIRSTKLEDSAMYFCASSEERGAGDTQYFGPGTRLTVL.

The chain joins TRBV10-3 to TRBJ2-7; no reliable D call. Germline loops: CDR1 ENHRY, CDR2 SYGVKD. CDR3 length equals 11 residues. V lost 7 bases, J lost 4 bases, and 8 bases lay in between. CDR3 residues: CAIKVAYEQYF. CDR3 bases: TGTGCCATCAAGGTGGCATACGAGCAGTACTTC.

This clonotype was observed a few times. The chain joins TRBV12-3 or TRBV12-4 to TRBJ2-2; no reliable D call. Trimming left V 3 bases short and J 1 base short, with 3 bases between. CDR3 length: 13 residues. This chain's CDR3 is CASSFMNTGELFF. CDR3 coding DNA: TGTGCCAGCAGTTTTATGAACACCGGGGAGCTGTTTTTT.

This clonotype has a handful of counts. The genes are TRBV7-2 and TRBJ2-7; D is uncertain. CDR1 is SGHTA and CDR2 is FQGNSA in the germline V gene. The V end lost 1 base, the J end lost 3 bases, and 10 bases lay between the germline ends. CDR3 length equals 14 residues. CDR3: CASSLVPNNYEQYF. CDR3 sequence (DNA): TGTGCCAGCAGCTTAGTACCGAACAACTACGAGCAGTACTTC.

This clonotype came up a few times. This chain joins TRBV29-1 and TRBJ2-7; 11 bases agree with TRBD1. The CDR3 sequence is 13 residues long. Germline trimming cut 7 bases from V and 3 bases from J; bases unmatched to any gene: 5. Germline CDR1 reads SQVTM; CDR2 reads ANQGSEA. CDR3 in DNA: TGCAGCGCCAGGACAGGGGGCTACTACGAGCAGTACTTC. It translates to CSARTGGYYEQYF.

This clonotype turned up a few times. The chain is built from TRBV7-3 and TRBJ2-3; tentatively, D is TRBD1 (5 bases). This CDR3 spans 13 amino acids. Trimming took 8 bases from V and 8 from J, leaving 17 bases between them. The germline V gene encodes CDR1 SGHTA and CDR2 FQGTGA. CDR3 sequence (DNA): TGTGCCAGCGCTCCCGACAGAGGTCCTACGCAGTATTTT. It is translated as CASAPDRGPTQYF.

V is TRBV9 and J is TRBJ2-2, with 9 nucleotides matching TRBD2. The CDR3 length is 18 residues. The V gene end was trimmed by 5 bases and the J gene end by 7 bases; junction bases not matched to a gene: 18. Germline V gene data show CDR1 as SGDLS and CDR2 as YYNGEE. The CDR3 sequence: CASRAPGTSRGADGELFF. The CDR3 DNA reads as TGTGCCAGCAGAGCACCCGGGACTAGCCGGGGGGCCGACGGGGAGCTGTTTTTT.

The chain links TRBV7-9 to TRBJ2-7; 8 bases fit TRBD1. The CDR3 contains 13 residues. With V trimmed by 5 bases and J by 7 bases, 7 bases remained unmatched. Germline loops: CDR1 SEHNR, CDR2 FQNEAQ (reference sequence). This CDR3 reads CASSPATGDEQYF. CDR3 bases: TGTGCCAGCAGCCCAGCGACAGGGGATGAGCAGTACTTC.

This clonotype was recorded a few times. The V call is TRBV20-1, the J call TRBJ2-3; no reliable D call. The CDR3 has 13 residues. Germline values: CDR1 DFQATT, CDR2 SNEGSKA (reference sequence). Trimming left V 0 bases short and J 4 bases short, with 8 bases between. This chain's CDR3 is CSARDPLPDTQYF. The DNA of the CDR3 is TGCAGTGCTAGAGATCCACTGCCAGATACGCAGTATTTT.

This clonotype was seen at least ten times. The CDR3 protein is CASSQGYEQYF. The CDR3 DNA reads as TGTGCCAGCAGCCAGGGCTACGAGCAGTACTTC. V and J are TRBV3-1 and TRBJ2-7; D is unresolved. CDR1 and CDR2 from the germline V gene are LGHDT and YNNKEL (reference sequence). V lost 3 bases to trimming and J lost 3 bases, with 3 bases between them. The CDR3 has 11 residues.

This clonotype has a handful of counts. The CDR3 reads CASSYADTQYF. The CDR3 DNA sequence: TGTGCCAGCAGTTACGCAGATACGCAGTATTTT. The rearrangement joins TRBV6-6 to TRBJ2-3; D unresolved. V lost 2 bases to trimming and J lost 4 bases, with 1 base between them. The CDR3 extends over 11 amino acids. From germline, CDR1 is MNHNY and CDR2 SVGAGI (reference sequence).

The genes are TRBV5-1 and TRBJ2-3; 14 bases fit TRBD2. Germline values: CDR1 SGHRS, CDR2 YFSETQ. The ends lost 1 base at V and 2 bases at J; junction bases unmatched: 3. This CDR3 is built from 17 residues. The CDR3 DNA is TGCGCCAGCAGCTTGTGGGGACTAGCGGGGGCCACAGATACGCAGTATTTT. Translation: CASSLWGLAGATDTQYF.

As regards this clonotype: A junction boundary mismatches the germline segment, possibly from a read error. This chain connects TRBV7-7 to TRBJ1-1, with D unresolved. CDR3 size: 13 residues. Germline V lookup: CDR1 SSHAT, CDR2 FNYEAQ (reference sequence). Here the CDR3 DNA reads TGTGCTAGCAGCCCCCAGATGGAGGGAGAAGCTTTCTTT. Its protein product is CASSPQMEGEAFF.

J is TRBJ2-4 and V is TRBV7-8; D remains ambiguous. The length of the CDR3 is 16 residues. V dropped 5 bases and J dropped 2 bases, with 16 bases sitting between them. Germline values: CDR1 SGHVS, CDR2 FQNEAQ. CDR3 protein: CASSQSTAFTKNIQYF. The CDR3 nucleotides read TGTGCCAGCAGCCAAAGTACGGCGTTCACCAAAAACATTCAGTACTTC.

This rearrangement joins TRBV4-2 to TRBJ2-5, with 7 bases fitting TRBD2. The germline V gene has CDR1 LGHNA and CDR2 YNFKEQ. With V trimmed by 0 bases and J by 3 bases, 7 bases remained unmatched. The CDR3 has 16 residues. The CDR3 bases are TGTGCCAGCAGCCAAGAAAGGCTAGCGGAGGAAGAGACCCAGTACTTC. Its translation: CASSQERLAEEETQYF.

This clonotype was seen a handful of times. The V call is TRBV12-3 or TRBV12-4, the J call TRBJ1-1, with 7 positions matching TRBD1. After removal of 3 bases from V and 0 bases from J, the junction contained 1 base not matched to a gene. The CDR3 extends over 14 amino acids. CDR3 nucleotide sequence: TGTGCCAGCAGTTTGGACAGGATGAACACTGAAGCTTTCTTT. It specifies CASSLDRMNTEAFF.

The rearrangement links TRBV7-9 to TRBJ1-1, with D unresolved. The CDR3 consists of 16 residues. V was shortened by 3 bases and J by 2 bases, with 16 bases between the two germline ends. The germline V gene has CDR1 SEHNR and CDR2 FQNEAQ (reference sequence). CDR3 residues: CASSFSVIAGNTEAFF. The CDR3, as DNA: TGTGCCAGCAGCTTTTCAGTAATTGCGGGAAACACTGAAGCTTTCTTT.

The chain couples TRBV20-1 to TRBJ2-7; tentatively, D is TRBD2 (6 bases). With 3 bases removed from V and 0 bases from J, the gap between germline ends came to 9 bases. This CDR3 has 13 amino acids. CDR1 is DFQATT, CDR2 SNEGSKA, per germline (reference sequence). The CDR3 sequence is CSAREGPSYEQYF. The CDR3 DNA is TGCAGTGCTAGGGAGGGCCCCTCCTACGAGCAGTACTTC.

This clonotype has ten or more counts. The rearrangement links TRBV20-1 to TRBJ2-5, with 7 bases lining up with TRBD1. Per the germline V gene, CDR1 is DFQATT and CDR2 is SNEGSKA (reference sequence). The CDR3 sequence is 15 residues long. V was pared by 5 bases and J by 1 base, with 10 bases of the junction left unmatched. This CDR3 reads CSARDSRDSQETQYF. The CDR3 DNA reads TGCAGTGCTCGCGACTCCCGGGACAGCCAAGAGACCCAGTACTTC.